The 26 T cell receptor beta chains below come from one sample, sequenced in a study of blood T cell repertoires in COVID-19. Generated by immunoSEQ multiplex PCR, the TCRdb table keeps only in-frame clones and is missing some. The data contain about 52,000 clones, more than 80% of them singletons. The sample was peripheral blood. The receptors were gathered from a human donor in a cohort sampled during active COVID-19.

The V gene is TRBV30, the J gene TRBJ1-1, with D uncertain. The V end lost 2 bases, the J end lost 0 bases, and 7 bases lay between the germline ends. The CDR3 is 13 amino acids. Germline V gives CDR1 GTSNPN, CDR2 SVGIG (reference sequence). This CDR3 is CAWSWRMNTEAFF. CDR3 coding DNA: TGTGCCTGGAGTTGGCGGATGAACACTGAAGCTTTCTTT.

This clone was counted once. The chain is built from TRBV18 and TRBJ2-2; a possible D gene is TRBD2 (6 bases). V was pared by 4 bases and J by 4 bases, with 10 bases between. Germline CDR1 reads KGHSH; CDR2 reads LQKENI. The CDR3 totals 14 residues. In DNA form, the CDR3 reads TGTGCCAGCTCACAAGGAGGGAGCACCGGGGAGCTGTTTTTT. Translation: CASSQGGSTGELFF.

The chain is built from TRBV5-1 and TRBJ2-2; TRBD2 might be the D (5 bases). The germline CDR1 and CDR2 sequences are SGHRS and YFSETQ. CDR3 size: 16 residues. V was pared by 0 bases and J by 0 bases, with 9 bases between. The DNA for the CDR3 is TGCGCCAGCAGCTTGGTTAGCGCTGCGAACACCGGGGAGCTGTTTTTT. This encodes CASSLVSAANTGELFF.

The CDR3 bases are TGTGCCAGCAGCCAAGTTAGCAATGAGCAGTTCTTC. It yields the protein CASSQVSNEQFF. V gene TRBV3-1 (or the pseudogene TRBV3-2) combines with J gene TRBJ2-1; D is unclear. V lost 1 base to trimming and J lost 6 bases, with 4 bases between them. The CDR3 consists of 12 residues. Looked up from germline, CDR1 is LGHDT and CDR2 is YNNKEL (reference sequence).

The CDR3 protein is CATAQQGRTEAFF. CDR3 sequence (DNA): TGTGCCACGGCTCAACAGGGGCGCACTGAAGCTTTCTTT. This chain connects TRBV14 to TRBJ1-1, with 7 positions matching TRBD1. Germline lookup yields CDR1 SGHDN and CDR2 FVKESK. The CDR3 totals 13 residues. After removal of 10 bases from V and 4 bases from J, the junction contained 9 bases not matched to a gene.

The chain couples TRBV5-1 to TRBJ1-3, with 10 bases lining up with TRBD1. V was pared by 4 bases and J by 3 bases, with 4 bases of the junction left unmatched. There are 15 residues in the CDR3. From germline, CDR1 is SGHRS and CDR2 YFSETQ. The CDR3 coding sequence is TGCGCCAGCAGCAGACAGGGGGCGGATGGAAACACCATATATTTT. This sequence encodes CASSRQGADGNTIYF.

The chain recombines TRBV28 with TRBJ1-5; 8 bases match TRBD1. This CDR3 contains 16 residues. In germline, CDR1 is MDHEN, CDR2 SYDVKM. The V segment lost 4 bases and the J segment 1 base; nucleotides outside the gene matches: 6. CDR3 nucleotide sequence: TGTGCCAGCAGTTCCGCAGGGGGCCGAAGCAATCAGCCCCAGCATTTT. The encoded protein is CASSSAGGRSNQPQHF.

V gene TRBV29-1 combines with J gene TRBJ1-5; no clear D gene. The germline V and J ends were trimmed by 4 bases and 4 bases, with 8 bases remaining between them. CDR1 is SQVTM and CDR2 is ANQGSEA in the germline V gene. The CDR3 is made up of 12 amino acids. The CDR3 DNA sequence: TGCAGCGTTGGGGGAGGGAATCAGCCCCAGCATTTT. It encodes CSVGGGNQPQHF.

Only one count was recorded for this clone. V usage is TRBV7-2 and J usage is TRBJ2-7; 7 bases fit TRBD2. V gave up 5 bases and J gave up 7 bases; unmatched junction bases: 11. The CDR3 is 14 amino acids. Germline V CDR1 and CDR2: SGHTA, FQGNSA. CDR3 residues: CASSLSREAREQYF. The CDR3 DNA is TGTGCCAGCAGCCTCTCACGGGAGGCGCGGGAGCAGTACTTC. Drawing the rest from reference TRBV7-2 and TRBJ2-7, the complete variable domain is GAGVSQSPSNKVTEKGKDVELRCDPISGHTALYWYRQSLGQGLEFLIYFQGNSAPDKSGLPSDRFSAERTGGSVSTLTIQRTQQEDSAVYLCASSLSREAREQYFGPGTRLTVT.

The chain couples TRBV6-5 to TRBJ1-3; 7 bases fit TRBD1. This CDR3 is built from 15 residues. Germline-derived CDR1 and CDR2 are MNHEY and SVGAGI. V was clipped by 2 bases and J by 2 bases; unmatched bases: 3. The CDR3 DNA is TGTGCCAGCAGTTACAGTCAGGGGGCTGGAAACACCATATATTTT. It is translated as CASSYSQGAGNTIYF.

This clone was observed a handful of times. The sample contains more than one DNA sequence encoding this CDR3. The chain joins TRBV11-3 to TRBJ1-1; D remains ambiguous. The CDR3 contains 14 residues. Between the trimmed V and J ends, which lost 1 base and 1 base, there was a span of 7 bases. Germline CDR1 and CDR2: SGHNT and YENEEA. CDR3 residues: CASSLGGRNTEAFF. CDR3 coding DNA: TGTGCCAGCAGCTTAGGCGGAAGGAACACTGAAGCTTTCTTT.

The CDR3 DNA reads as TGCAGCCCCCGCTTAGCGGGAGTGGCAGATACGCAGTATTTT. Amino acid sequence: CSPRLAGVADTQYF. The chain joins TRBV29-1 to TRBJ2-3; 9 bases map to TRBD2. Germline assignment: CDR1 SQVTM and CDR2 ANQGSEA. The CDR3 runs 14 residues. The V and J ends lost 8 bases and 4 bases, in that order; junction bases with no gene match: 10.

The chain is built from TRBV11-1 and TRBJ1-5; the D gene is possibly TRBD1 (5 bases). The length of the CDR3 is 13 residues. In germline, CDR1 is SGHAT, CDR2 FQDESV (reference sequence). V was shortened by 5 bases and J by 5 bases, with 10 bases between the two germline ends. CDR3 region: CASSPGRDQPQHF. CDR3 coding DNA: TGTGCCAGCAGCCCAGGCAGGGATCAGCCCCAGCATTTT.

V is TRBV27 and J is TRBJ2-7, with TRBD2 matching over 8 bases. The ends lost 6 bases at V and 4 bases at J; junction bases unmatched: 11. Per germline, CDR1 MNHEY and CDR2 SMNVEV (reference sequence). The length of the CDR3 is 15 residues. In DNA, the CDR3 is TGTGCCAGCAGCTCAGCTGCGGGGGGAATATACGAGCAGTACTTC. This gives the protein CASSSAAGGIYEQYF.

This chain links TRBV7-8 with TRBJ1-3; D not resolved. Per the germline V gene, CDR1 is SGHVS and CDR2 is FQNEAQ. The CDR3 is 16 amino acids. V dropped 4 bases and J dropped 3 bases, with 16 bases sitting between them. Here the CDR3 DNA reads TGTGCCAGCAGCTCCGCCCCCTCCGGGGTTGGAAACACCATATATTTT. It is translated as CASSSAPSGVGNTIYF.

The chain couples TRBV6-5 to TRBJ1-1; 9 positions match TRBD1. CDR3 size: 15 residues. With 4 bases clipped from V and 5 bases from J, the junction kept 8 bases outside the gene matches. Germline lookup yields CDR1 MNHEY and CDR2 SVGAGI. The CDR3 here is CASSFLQGAQTEAFF. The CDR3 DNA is TGTGCCAGCAGTTTTCTACAGGGGGCGCAGACTGAAGCTTTCTTT.

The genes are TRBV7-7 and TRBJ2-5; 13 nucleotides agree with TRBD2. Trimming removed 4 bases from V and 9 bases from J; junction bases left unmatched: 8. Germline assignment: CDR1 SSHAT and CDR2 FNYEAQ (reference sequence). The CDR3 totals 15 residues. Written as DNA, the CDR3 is TGTGCCAGCAGCTCCCTTGGACTAGCGGGAGACCCCCAGTACTTC. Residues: CASSSLGLAGDPQYF.

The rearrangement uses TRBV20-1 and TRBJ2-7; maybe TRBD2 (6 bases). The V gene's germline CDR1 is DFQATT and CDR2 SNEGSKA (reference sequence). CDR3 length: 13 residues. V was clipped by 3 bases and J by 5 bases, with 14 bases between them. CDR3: CSASGRGVNEQYF. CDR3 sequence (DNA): TGCAGTGCTAGTGGGCGGGGAGTCAACGAGCAGTACTTC.

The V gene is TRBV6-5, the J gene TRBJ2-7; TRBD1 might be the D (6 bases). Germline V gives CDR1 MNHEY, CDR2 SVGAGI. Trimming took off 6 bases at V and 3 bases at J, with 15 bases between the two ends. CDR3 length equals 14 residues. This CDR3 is CASSADRNYYEQYF. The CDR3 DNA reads TGTGCCAGCAGCGCGGACAGAAATTACTACGAGCAGTACTTC.

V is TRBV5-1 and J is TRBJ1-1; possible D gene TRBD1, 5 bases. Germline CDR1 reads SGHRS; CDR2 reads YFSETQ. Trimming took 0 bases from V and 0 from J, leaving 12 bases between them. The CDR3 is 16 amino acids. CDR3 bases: TGCGCCAGCAGCTTGGGTGGCGGGGGGGTGAACACTGAAGCTTTCTTT. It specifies CASSLGGGGVNTEAFF.

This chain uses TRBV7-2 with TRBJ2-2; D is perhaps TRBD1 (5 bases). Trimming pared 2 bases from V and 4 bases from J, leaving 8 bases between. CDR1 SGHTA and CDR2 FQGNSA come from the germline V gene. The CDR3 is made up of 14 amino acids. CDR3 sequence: CASSLQGSTGELFF. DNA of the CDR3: TGTGCCAGCAGCTTACAGGGTTCCACCGGGGAGCTGTTTTTT.

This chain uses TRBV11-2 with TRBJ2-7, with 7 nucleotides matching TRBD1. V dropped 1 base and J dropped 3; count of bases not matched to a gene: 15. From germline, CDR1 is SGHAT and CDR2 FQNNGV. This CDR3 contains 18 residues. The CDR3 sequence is CASSLGHGRQGLFYEQYF. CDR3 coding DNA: TGTGCCAGCAGCTTAGGGCACGGTAGACAGGGCCTGTTCTACGAGCAGTACTTC.

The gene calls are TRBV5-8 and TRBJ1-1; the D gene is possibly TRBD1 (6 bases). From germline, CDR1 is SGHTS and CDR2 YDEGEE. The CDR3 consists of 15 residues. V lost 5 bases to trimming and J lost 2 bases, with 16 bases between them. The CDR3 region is CASSFRGSGNTEAFF. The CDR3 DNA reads TGTGCCAGCAGTTTCAGGGGATCCGGAAACACTGAAGCTTTCTTT.

CDR3 nucleotide sequence: TGTGCCTGGGTAGATAGCTCTGGGGCCAACGTCCTGACTTTC. It codes for CAWVDSSGANVLTF. The chain links TRBV30 to TRBJ2-6; D unclear. The V gene's germline CDR1 is GTSNPN and CDR2 SVGIG (reference sequence). Deletions cut 5 bases from V and 0 bases from J, with 8 bases between. The CDR3 contains 14 residues.

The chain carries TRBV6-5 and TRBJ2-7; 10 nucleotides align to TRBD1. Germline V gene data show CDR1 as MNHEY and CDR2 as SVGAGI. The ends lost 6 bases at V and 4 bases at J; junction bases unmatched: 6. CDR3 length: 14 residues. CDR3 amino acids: CASSTGTGVYEQYF. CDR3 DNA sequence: TGTGCCAGCAGCACCGGGACAGGGGTATACGAGCAGTACTTC.

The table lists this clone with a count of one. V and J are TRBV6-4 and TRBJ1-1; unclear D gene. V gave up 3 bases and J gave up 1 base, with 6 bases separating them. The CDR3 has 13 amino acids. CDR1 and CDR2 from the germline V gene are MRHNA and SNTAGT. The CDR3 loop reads CASSEAGNTEAFF. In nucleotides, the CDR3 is TGTGCCAGCAGTGAAGCAGGGAACACTGAAGCTTTCTTT.